The clone carrying this T cell receptor beta chain was detected a few times. This entry belongs to a study of blood T cell repertoires in COVID-19. Authors' processing steps: Quantification of nucleated cells was approximated via reference gene primer amplification. Generated by immunoSEQ multiplex PCR, the TCRdb table keeps only in-frame clones and is missing some. The D gene and trimming were derived from the DNA, and the V and J assignments and clone size from that table. The data contain a few hundred thousand clones, 80% of them singletons. The CDR3 totals 12 residues. Between the trimmed V and J ends, which lost 2 bases and 11 bases, there was a span of 12 bases.

The TCR sequence derives from a woman aged 40 to 55 with acute COVID-19. The sequencing input was PBMCs or T cells enriched from blood (not recorded which). V gene TRBV12-3 or TRBV12-4 combines with J gene TRBJ1-1; maybe TRBD1 (6 bases). The DNA for the CDR3 is TGTGCCAGCAGTTTACTCCTAGGGGGTGCTTTCTTT. Translation: CASSLLLGGAFF.